This passage covers 2 T cell receptor beta chains from one sample sequenced in a study of blood T cell repertoires in COVID-19. Some clones are missing from TCRdb's copy, which holds only in-frame ones; the method was immunoSEQ multiplex PCR. The table shows about 200,000 clones, with about 86% occurring only once. The material sequenced was peripheral blood. All receptors come from a woman in her 70s with acute or convalescent COVID-19.

This chain links TRBV7-6 with TRBJ2-2, with no clear D. The CDR3 consists of 15 residues. The germline V and J ends were trimmed by 3 bases and 3 bases, with 11 bases remaining between them. The germline CDR1 and CDR2 sequences are SGHVS and FNYEAQ. CDR3: CASSFRTLYTGELFF. CDR3 coding DNA: TGTGCCAGCAGCTTCCGAACTCTCTACACCGGGGAGCTGTTTTTT.

The rearrangement uses TRBV28 and TRBJ2-2; TRBD2 matches 7 bases. Germline CDR1 MDHEN, CDR2 SYDVKM. Losses at the gene ends were 5 bases for V and 0 bases for J; bases not matched to a gene: 3. The CDR3 has 15 amino acids. The CDR3 protein is CASSDSGTNTGELFF. CDR3 nucleotide sequence: TGTGCCAGCAGTGACAGCGGGACGAACACCGGGGAGCTGTTTTTT.